This T cell receptor (beta chain) was sequenced for a study of cytomegalovirus exposure and HLA in healthy donors. The PCR was carried out with 60 Vbeta primers and 13 Jbeta primers. Sequencing used immunoSEQ multiplex PCR; TCRdb keeps in-frame clones, though not all of them. Of about 170,000 clones listed, roughly 60% were seen once; the top ten hold around 3.2%. Germline V gene sequence: CDR1 MNHNY, CDR2 SVGAGI (reference sequence). The CDR3 totals 15 residues. The sequenced material came from PBMCs. The chain combines TRBV6-6 with TRBJ2-5, with 8 bases lining up with TRBD1. The better agreement between TRBJ2-7 and the DNA end casts doubt on the J call. The origin of this receptor is a man in his forties in good health and CMV-seronegative. The CDR3 DNA reads TGTGCCAGCAGTTACTCGCTGCAGGGGGCGAACGAGCAGTACTTC. This translates into CASSYSLQGANEQYF.